This TCR beta chain was profiled in a study of TIL therapy for anti-PD-1-resistant metastatic lung cancer. This was the immunoSEQ v3 assay. Sequencing was performed with immunoSEQ multiplex PCR; in TCRdb, only in-frame clones are kept and a portion is missing. This sample carries tens of thousands of clones, 65% to 80% of them seen once, and the ten largest clones take about 15%. Germline V gives CDR1 SEHNR, CDR2 FQNEAQ (reference sequence). The CDR3 spans 13 residues. Trimming took 6 bases from V and 4 from J, leaving 9 bases between them. Time point of the sample: pre-treatment sample, taken before nivolumab and TIL therapy.

The rearrangement uses TRBV7-9 and TRBJ1-4; possibly TRBD1 for D (5 bases). The sample here was blood, taken at baseline. The receptor was derived from a man aged 65 to 85 with non-small cell lung cancer. Written as DNA, the CDR3 is TGTGCCAGCAGAGGGACTTTTAATGAAAAACTGTTTTTT. This codes for CASRGTFNEKLFF. Based on the CDR3 plus reference TRBV7-9 and TRBJ1-4, the full variable domain is DTGVSQNPRHKITKRGQNVTFRCDPISEHNRLYWYRQTLGQGPEFLTYFQNEAQLEKSRLLSDRFSAERPKGSFSTLEIQRTEQGDSAMYLCASRGTFNEKLFFGSGTQLSVL.